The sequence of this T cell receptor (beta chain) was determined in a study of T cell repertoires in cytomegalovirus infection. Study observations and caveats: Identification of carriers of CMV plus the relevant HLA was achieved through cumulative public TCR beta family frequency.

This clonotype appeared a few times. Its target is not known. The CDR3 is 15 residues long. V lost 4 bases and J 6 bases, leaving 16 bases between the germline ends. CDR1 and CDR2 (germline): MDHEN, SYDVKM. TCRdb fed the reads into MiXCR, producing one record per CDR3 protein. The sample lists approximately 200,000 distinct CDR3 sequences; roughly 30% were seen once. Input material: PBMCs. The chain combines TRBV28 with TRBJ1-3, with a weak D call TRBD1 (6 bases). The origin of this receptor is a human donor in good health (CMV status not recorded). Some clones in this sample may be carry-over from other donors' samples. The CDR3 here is CASSSPGDTSNTIYF. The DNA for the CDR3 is TGTGCCAGCAGTTCGCCCGGGGACACGTCAAACACCATATATTTT.